This T cell receptor (beta chain) was recorded in a study of cytomegalovirus exposure and HLA in healthy donors. General observations from the study: There was a cluster of highly shared sequence variants that was likely a sequencing artifact. In a later analysis, at a false discovery rate of 0.05, about 15,000 TCR beta sequences were associated with HLA alleles. Common viral pathogens seemed to be connected with several of the most significant clusters, according to a later analysis.

Trimming removed 2 bases from V and 5 bases from J, with 12 bases in between. The CDR3 contains 15 residues. In germline, CDR1 is MNHEY, CDR2 SVGAGI. This clone was observed a few times. What it recognizes is unknown. 13 Jbeta primers and 60 Vbeta primers were used for the PCR. Sequencing was performed with immunoSEQ multiplex PCR; in TCRdb, only in-frame clones are kept and a portion is missing. This repertoire shows 180,000 or so clones, about 75% found once; its top ten account for about 8%. The sequence was collected from a woman aged 40 to 50 in good health and CMV-seropositive. This chain links TRBV6-5 with TRBJ1-4; a possible D gene is TRBD1 (6 bases). Sequencing used PBMCs. Here the CDR3 DNA reads TGTGCCAGCAGTTACCGGCGCGGGGGCAATGAAAAACTGTTTTTT. Its translation: CASSYRRGGNEKLFF.